Listed below are T cell receptor beta chains from one sample, sequenced in a study of cytomegalovirus exposure and HLA in healthy donors. Sequenced by immunoSEQ multiplex PCR; TCRdb stores in-frame clones only, minus some. The sample includes 180,000 or so clones, about 62% of them seen just once. Input material: PBMCs. The receptors were sampled from a man aged 35 to 55 in good health and CMV-seronegative. CDR3s include the opening cysteine and the closing phenylalanine or tryptophan. A D gene is named only where the DNA matches it firmly. For some rows the clone size is stated as once, few or many, or as a class when expanded; others skip it.

TRBJ2-2 | NA | TRBD2 | TRBV14 | CASSPGTSSAGELFF | TGTGCCAGCAGTCCCGGGACTAGTAGCGCCGGGGAGCTGTTTTTT
TRBJ1-6 | few | NA | TRBV7-9 | CASSLSGGRNSPLHF | TGTGCCAGCAGCTTATCGGGGGGGCGTAATTCACCCCTCCACTTT
TRBJ1-2 | NA | NA | TRBV7-2 | CASSLGYRANYGYTF | TGTGCCAGCAGCTTAGGGTACAGGGCGAACTATGGCTACACCTTC
TRBJ2-2 | NA | TRBD2 | TRBV15 | CATSRGLAGRLTNTGELFF | TGTGCCACCAGCAGGGGACTAGCGGGACGTCTTACGAACACCGGGGAGCTGTTTTTT
TRBJ2-2 | few | NA | TRBV19 | CASSISQRRRPNTGELFF | TGTGCCAGTAGTATCAGCCAGCGGAGACGGCCGAACACCGGGGAGCTGTTTTTT
TRBJ1-2 | NA | TRBD1 | TRBV4-2 | CASSQEGGSDYGYTF | TGTGCCAGCAGCCAAGAAGGGGGCTCTGACTATGGCTACACCTTC
TRBJ1-6 | NA | NA | TRBV2 | CASTKIDKDNSPLHF | TGTGCCAGCACAAAGATAGACAAAGATAATTCACCCCTCCACTTT
TRBJ1-2 | few | NA | TRBV6-1 | CASSEATATIYGYTF | TGTGCCAGCAGTGAAGCGACAGCCACAATTTATGGCTACACCTTC
TRBJ1-6 | few | TRBD1 | TRBV5-1 | CASSPGTESSPLHF | TGCGCCAGCAGCCCCGGGACAGAGAGTTCACCCCTCCACTTT
TRBJ1-5 | NA | TRBD1 | TRBV5-1 | CASSLGPGQANQPQHF | TGCGCCAGCAGCTTGGGGCCGGGACAGGCTAATCAGCCCCAGCATTTT
TRBJ1-5 | few | NA | TRBV4-2 | CASSQYRANNQPQHF | TGTGCCAGCAGCCAATACAGGGCGAACAATCAGCCCCAGCATTTT
TRBJ2-1 | few | NA | TRBV28 | CAWRGVGGGDEQFF | TGTGCCTGGCGCGGCGTCGGGGGTGGGGATGAGCAGTTCTTC